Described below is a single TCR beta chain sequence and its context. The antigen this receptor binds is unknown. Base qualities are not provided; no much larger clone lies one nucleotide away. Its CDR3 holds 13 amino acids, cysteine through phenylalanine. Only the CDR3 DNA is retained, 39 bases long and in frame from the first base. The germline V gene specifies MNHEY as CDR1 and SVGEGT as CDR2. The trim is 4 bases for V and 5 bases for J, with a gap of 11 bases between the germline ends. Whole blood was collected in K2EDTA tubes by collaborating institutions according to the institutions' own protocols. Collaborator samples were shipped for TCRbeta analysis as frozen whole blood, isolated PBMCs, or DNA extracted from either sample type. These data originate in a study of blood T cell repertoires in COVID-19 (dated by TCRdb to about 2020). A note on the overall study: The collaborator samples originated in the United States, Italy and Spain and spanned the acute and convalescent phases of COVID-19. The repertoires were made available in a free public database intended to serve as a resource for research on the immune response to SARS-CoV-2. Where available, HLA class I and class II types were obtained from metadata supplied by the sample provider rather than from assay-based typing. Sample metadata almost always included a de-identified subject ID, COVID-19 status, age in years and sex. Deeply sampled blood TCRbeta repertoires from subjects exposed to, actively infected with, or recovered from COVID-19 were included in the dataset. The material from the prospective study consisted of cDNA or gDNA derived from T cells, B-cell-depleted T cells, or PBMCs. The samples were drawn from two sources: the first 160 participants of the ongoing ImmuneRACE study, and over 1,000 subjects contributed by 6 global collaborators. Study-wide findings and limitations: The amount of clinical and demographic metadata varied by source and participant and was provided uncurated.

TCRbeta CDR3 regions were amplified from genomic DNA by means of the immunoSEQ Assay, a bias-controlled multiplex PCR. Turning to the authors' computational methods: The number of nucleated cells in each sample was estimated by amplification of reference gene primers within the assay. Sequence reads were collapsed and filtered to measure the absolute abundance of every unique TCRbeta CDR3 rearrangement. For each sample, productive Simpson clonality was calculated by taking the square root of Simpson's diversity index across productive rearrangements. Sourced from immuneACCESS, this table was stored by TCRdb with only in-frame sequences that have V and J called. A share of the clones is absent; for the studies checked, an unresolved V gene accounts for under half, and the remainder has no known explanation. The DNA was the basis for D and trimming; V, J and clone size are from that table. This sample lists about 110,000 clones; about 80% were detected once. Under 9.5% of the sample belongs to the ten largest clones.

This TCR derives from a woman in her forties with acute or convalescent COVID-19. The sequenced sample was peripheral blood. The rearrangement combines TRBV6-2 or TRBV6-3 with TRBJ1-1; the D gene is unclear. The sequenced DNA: TGTGCCAGCAGTTCGATCCCGGGAACTGAAGCTTTCTTT. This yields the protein CASSSIPGTEAFF.